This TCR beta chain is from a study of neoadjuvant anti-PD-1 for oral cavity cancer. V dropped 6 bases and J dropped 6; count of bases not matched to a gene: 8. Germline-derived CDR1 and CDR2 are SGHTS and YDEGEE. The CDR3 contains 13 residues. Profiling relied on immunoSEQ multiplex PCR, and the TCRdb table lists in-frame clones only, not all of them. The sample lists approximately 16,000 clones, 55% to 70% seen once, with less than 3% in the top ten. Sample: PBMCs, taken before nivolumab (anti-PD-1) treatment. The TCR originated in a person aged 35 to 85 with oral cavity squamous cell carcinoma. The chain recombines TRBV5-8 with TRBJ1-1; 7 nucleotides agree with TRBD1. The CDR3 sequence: CASIRGTEPEAFF. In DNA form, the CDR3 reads TGTGCCAGCATCCGAGGGACAGAACCTGAAGCTTTCTTT.